This T cell receptor beta chain was sequenced during a study of neurological immune-mediated disorders. Regarding time point: longitudinal time-point 3. The unsorted libraries were made from 2 million PBMCs kept at -80 C. Using its own MiXCR run on the 5' RACE reads, TCRdb lists one record per CDR3 protein. The repertoire holds 85,000 to 110,000 distinct CDR3 sequences, with 11% as singletons. In its sample, this clonotype was seen many times. This TCR was sampled from a female donor with HTLV-1-associated myelopathy (HAM/TSP). What was sequenced was PBMCs.

The CDR3 DNA reads as TGCGCCAGCAGCTTGGCCCCTGGGTACGGCTACACCTTC. The encoded protein is CASSLAPGYGYTF. The rearrangement uses TRBV5-1 and TRBJ1-2; D unclear. Trimming stripped 0 bases from V and 8 bases from J, with 11 bases between. Looked up from germline, CDR1 is SGHRS and CDR2 is YFSETQ. This CDR3 has 13 amino acids.